These 31 T cell receptor beta chains were all obtained from the same sample, sequenced in a study of T cell repertoires in cytomegalovirus infection. Their cognate antigens are unknown. TCRdb called the reads again in MiXCR, with one record for every CDR3 protein. The table shows roughly 860,000 distinct CDR3 sequences, with about 30% occurring only once. The specimen was cultured CD8+ T cells from PBMCs, collected from culture after CMV antigen stimulation. These receptors were collected from a human donor in good health (CMV status not recorded). Some clones in this sample may be carry-over from other donors' samples.

This clonotype came up a few times. The chain has TRBV4-2 and TRBJ2-1; 11 nucleotides match TRBD1. Germline values: CDR1 LGHNA, CDR2 YNFKEQ. CDR3 length: 17 residues. Trimming removed 8 bases from V and 6 bases from J; junction bases left unmatched: 15. In DNA form, the CDR3 reads TGTGCCAGCTCCCATGAAGCGGCCGGGACAGGGGGCAATGAGCAGTTCTTC. This translates into CASSHEAAGTGGNEQFF.

V and J are TRBV7-9 and TRBJ2-3, with 9 bases matching TRBD2. The CDR3 runs 16 residues. From germline, CDR1 is SEHNR and CDR2 FQNEAQ (reference sequence). The V and J ends lost 4 bases and 2 bases, in that order; junction bases with no gene match: 7. CDR3 in DNA: TGTGCCAGCAGCTACCCGGCTAGCGGGGACACAGATACGCAGTATTTT. Translation: CASSYPASGDTDTQYF.

This clonotype was seen only a few times. This chain links TRBV7-9 with TRBJ1-5; D is undetermined. V dropped 6 bases and J dropped 4 bases, with 10 bases sitting between them. Germline V lookup: CDR1 SEHNR, CDR2 FQNEAQ (reference sequence). The CDR3 sequence is 13 residues long. DNA for the CDR3: TGTGCCAGCAGTGCACGGCAGAATCAGCCCCAGCATTTT. It specifies CASSARQNQPQHF.

In this sample, this clonotype turned up many times. It is unclear where the CDR3 begins or ends on the DNA, so no DNA is shown, and the CDR3 is as TCRdb lists it. The rearrangement links TRBV19 to TRBJ2-1; the table assigns TRBD2, which was not confirmed against the DNA. Germline CDR1 is LNHDA and CDR2 is SQIVND (reference sequence). Counting both end residues, the CDR3 totals 15 amino acids. CDR3: CASSVTSGRYNEQFF.

This chain connects TRBV19 to TRBJ1-1; D is possibly TRBD1 (5 bases). This CDR3 is 12 amino acids long. Looked up from germline, CDR1 is LNHDA and CDR2 is SQIVND (reference sequence). V was cut by 5 bases and J by 7 bases, with 11 bases left in between. The CDR3 sequence is CASSLRTIEAFF. CDR3 DNA: TGTGCCAGTAGTCTCAGGACAATTGAAGCTTTCTTT.

The V call is TRBV27, the J call TRBJ2-3, with a possible D match to TRBD1 (5 bases). The CDR3 is 15 amino acids. From germline, CDR1 is MNHEY and CDR2 SMNVEV (reference sequence). V gave up 2 bases and J gave up 4 bases, with 13 bases separating them. CDR3 region: CASSLRARESDTQYF. In nucleotides, the CDR3 is TGTGCCAGCAGTTTACGCGCCAGGGAATCAGATACGCAGTATTTT.

This clonotype has a handful of counts. The rearrangement uses TRBV4-2 and TRBJ1-1; D not certain. CDR1 is LGHNA, CDR2 YNFKEQ, per germline. V shed 2 bases and J shed 2 bases, with 9 bases lying between them. The CDR3 is made up of 14 amino acids. CDR3 loop: CASSQRVENTEAFF. CDR3 bases: TGTGCCAGCAGCCAAAGAGTGGAAAACACTGAAGCTTTCTTT.

This clonotype turned up a few times. The chain employs TRBV12-3 or TRBV12-4 and TRBJ1-1; D remains ambiguous. This CDR3 spans 13 amino acids. Trimming cost V 5 bases and J 1 base, with 8 bases left between them. The CDR3 DNA follows: TGTGCCAGCAGTGTATCGGGGAACACTGAAGCTTTCTTT. It yields the protein CASSVSGNTEAFF.

This clonotype appeared a few times. The rearrangement joins TRBV7-8 to TRBJ2-5, with no clear D. CDR1 and CDR2 (germline): SGHVS, FQNEAQ. The CDR3 totals 13 residues. The V and J ends lost 4 bases and 5 bases respectively, with 11 bases between them. Here the CDR3 DNA reads TGTGCCAGCAGCTCCCTCCTTTTGGAGACCCAGTACTTC. This gives the protein CASSSLLLETQYF.

For this clonotype: A much larger clone differs by one base, so this may be a read error. This CDR3 reads CASSPRQDKNTEAFF. CDR3 bases: TGCGCCAGCAGCCCCAGACAGGACAAGAACACTGAAGCTTTCTTT. The chain is built from TRBV4-1 and TRBJ1-1; tentative D call: TRBD1 (6 bases). In germline, CDR1 is MGHRA, CDR2 YSYEKL. Trimming removed 4 bases from V and 1 base from J, with 13 bases in between. This CDR3 has 15 amino acids.

The V gene is TRBV25-1, the J gene TRBJ1-3; D is ambiguous. The germline CDR1 and CDR2 sequences are MGHDK and SYGVNS. The V and J ends lost 4 bases and 0 bases respectively, with 10 bases between them. The CDR3 has 15 residues. The CDR3 sequence is CASSVRPSSGNTIYF. DNA of the CDR3: TGTGCCAGCAGTGTTCGACCAAGCTCTGGAAACACCATATATTTT. The full variable domain, rest sourced from reference TRBV25-1 and TRBJ1-3, is EADIYQTPRYLVIGTGKKITLECSQTMGHDKMYWYQQDPGMELHLIHYSYGVNSTEKGDLSSESTVSRIRTEHFPLTLESARPSHTSQYLCASSVRPSSGNTIYFGEGSWLTVV.

Comments on this clonotype: Given a much more abundant clone one base away, this may be a read error. The chain is built from TRBV7-6 and TRBJ2-1, with a possible D match to TRBD2 (6 bases). V was clipped by 6 bases and J by 7 bases, with 13 bases between them. Germline-derived CDR1 and CDR2 are SGHVS and FNYEAQ. There are 13 residues in the CDR3. CDR3 DNA sequence: TGTGCCAGCAGGAAGACGGGGGAGAATGAGCAGTTCTTC. Amino acids: CASRKTGENEQFF.

Here the CDR3 DNA reads TGTGCCAGCAGCCGATTTCCTAGGGCGGACTATGGCTACACCTTC. Residues: CASSRFPRADYGYTF. V usage is TRBV7-9 and J usage is TRBJ1-2; unclear D gene. Germline V gene lookup returns CDR1 SEHNR and CDR2 FQNEAQ (reference sequence). The CDR3 runs to 15 residues. Trimming shortened V by 5 bases and J by 3 bases, and 16 bases separated the two germline ends. Filled out from reference TRBV7-9 and TRBJ1-2, the complete variable domain reads DTGVSQNPRHKITKRGQNVTFRCDPISEHNRLYWYRQTLGQGPEFLTYFQNEAQLEKSRLLSDRFSAERPKGSFSTLEIQRTEQGDSAMYLCASSRFPRADYGYTFGSGTRLTVV.

This clonotype has only a few counts. The V call is TRBV28, the J call TRBJ1-5; tentatively, D is TRBD1 (6 bases). The CDR3 spans 15 residues. The V end lost 6 bases, the J end lost 4 bases, and 16 bases lay between the germline ends. Germline V gene sequence: CDR1 MDHEN, CDR2 SYDVKM. The CDR3 DNA reads as TGTGCCAGCAGCAGGACAGCCAACGGGAATCAGCCCCAGCATTTT. It encodes CASSRTANGNQPQHF. The full variable domain, with the rest looked up from reference TRBV28 and TRBJ1-5, is DVKVTQSSRYLVKRTGEKVFLECVQDMDHENMFWYRQDPGLGLRLIYFSYDVKMKEKGDIPEGYSVSREKKERFSLILESASTNQTSMYLCASSRTANGNQPQHFGDGTRLSIL.

V usage is TRBV6-1 and J usage is TRBJ2-7, with 8 positions matching TRBD1. This CDR3 has 13 residues. The V and J ends lost 6 bases and 7 bases, in that order; junction bases with no gene match: 8. Looked up from germline, CDR1 is MNHNS and CDR2 is SASEGT. CDR3: CASRGQGFGEQYV. CDR3 nucleotides: TGTGCCAGCAGAGGACAGGGTTTCGGGGAGCAGTACGTC.

As concerns this clonotype: This may arise from a read error, as a much more abundant clone is one base away. The rearrangement uses TRBV12-3 or TRBV12-4 and TRBJ2-1; the D is unclear. The CDR3 extends over 14 amino acids. Here the CDR3 reads CASRLPGPFNEQLF. The DNA of the CDR3 is TGTGCCAGCAGGCTGCCCGGGCCTTTCAATGAGCAGCTCTTC.

This chain connects TRBV7-9 to TRBJ2-1, with TRBD2 matching over 9 bases. Looked up from germline, CDR1 is SEHNR and CDR2 is FQNEAQ (reference sequence). This CDR3 region has 15 residues. The ends lost 7 bases at V and 2 bases at J; junction bases unmatched: 6. CDR3 amino acids: CASTLPSGAYNEQFF. The CDR3 DNA is TGTGCCAGCACCCTCCCTAGCGGGGCCTACAATGAGCAGTTCTTC.

This chain uses TRBV10-3 with TRBJ1-2, with D possibly TRBD1 on 5 matching bases. V was trimmed by 8 bases and J by 3 bases, leaving 10 bases between them. Germline CDR1 reads ENHRY; CDR2 reads SYGVKD. CDR3 length: 12 residues. The CDR3 DNA follows: TGTGCCATCCCGGGACGGGACTATGGCTACACCTTC. Protein product: CAIPGRDYGYTF.

Here the CDR3 DNA reads TGTGCCAGCAGCTTTCCGGAAACCACCTACGAGCAGTACTTC. Residues: CASSFPETTYEQYF. This rearrangement joins TRBV7-9 to TRBJ2-7; D is unclear. The length of the CDR3 is 14 residues. Germline V gene data show CDR1 as SEHNR and CDR2 as FQNEAQ (reference sequence). Trimming took off 3 bases at V and 2 bases at J, with 11 bases between the two ends.

J is TRBJ2-7 and V is TRBV5-6; 7 bases are shared with TRBD1. Germline CDR1 SGHDT, CDR2 YYEEEE. V was pared by 5 bases and J by 4 bases, with 12 bases of the junction left unmatched. The CDR3 length is 15 residues. This CDR3 is CASRDAPGQIYEQYF. The CDR3, as DNA: TGTGCCAGCAGAGATGCACCGGGACAGATATACGAGCAGTACTTC.

The table lists this clonotype with a count of one. The chain is built from TRBV4-1 and TRBJ2-2; 7 bases line up with TRBD2. The CDR3 length is 18 residues. The germline CDR1 and CDR2 sequences are MGHRA and YSYEKL. The trim removed 3 bases at V and 4 bases at J, leaving 14 bases unmatched. The CDR3 protein is CASSHPGSQRGPTGELFF. The CDR3 DNA reads TGCGCCAGCAGCCATCCCGGATCCCAGCGGGGACCCACCGGGGAGCTGTTTTTT.

The CDR3 bases are TGTGCCAGCAGCTTAGATCAGGACAGGGGTTATACTGAAGCTTTCTTT. It specifies CASSLDQDRGYTEAFF. This chain uses TRBV7-2 with TRBJ1-1; TRBD1 agrees at 9 bases. CDR1 and CDR2 from the germline V gene are SGHTA and FQGNSA. The CDR3 totals 16 residues. Unmatched junction bases numbered 8, after V lost 1 base and J lost 5 bases.

This clonotype was detected only once. This rearrangement joins TRBV28 to TRBJ1-6, with a possible D match to TRBD1 (5 bases). Germline V gene lookup returns CDR1 MDHEN and CDR2 SYDVKM. The length of the CDR3 is 12 residues. V was cut by 3 bases and J by 9 bases, with 6 bases left in between. The CDR3 sequence: CASSFGTSPLHF. CDR3 coding DNA: TGTGCCAGCAGTTTTGGGACTTCACCCCTCCACTTT. The whole variable domain, remainder taken from reference TRBV28 and TRBJ1-6, is DVKVTQSSRYLVKRTGEKVFLECVQDMDHENMFWYRQDPGLGLRLIYFSYDVKMKEKGDIPEGYSVSREKKERFSLILESASTNQTSMYLCASSFGTSPLHFGNGTRLTVT.

The table lists this clonotype with a few counts. The junction departs from the called germline gene at one end, perhaps through a read error. J is TRBJ1-4 and V is TRBV4-1; D not certain. CDR1 and CDR2 (germline): MGHRA, YSYEKL. The CDR3 is made up of 16 amino acids. This CDR3 is CASSQGGGPFNEKLFF. CDR3 sequence (DNA): TGTGCCAGCAGCCAAGGCGGAGGCCCGTTTAATGAAAAACTGTTTTTT.

The CDR3 sequence: CAIREGQGYEQYF. DNA of the CDR3: TGTGCCATCAGAGAAGGGCAGGGCTACGAGCAGTACTTC. The chain uses TRBV10-3 and TRBJ2-7; D is possibly TRBD1 (5 bases). CDR1 is ENHRY, CDR2 SYGVKD, per germline. Trimming removed 6 bases from V and 3 bases from J, with 12 bases in between. The CDR3 extends over 13 amino acids.

The rearrangement uses TRBV19 and TRBJ2-7; D is perhaps TRBD1 (6 bases). The germline CDR1 and CDR2 sequences are LNHDA and SQIVND (reference sequence). V gave up 4 bases and J gave up 0 bases, with 16 bases separating them. This CDR3 is 16 amino acids long. This CDR3 reads CASSNSWGQVSYEQYV. In nucleotides, the CDR3 is TGTGCCAGTAGTAACTCCTGGGGGCAGGTCTCCTACGAGCAGTACGTC.

The chain is built from TRBV9 and TRBJ1-6, with 9 bases identical to TRBD1. The germline V gene encodes CDR1 SGDLS and CDR2 YYNGEE. With 4 bases clipped from V and 8 bases from J, the junction kept 7 bases outside the gene matches. The CDR3 runs to 15 residues. In DNA form, the CDR3 reads TGTGCCAGCAGCCCCCCACAGGGGGCCGATTCACCCCTCCACTTT. It codes for CASSPPQGADSPLHF.

The sample holds a few counts of this clonotype. V usage is TRBV20-1 and J usage is TRBJ1-1; weak D call: TRBD1 (5 bases). The CDR3 contains 16 residues. V lost 0 bases and J 1 base, leaving 15 bases between the germline ends. CDR1 is DFQATT, CDR2 SNEGSKA, per germline (reference sequence). In DNA form, the CDR3 reads TGCAGTGCTAGAGATCCTCCGGGGCTGGGGAACACTGAAGCTTTCTTT. Its translation: CSARDPPGLGNTEAFF.

This clonotype was observed a handful of times. The rearrangement links TRBV4-1 to TRBJ2-7, with D uncertain. The V and J ends lost 0 bases and 3 bases respectively, with 15 bases between them. The CDR3 runs 16 residues. Germline-derived CDR1 and CDR2 are MGHRA and YSYEKL. The CDR3 DNA sequence: TGCGCCAGCAGCCAAGATTCGGGTGCAGGCCGCTACGAGCAGTACTTC. Translated: CASSQDSGAGRYEQYF.

In this sample, this clonotype turned up many times. The CDR3 loop is CASSLLAFQPYEQFF. CDR3 sequence (DNA): TGTGCCAGCAGCTTATTAGCCTTCCAGCCATATGAGCAGTTCTTC. The chain links TRBV7-9 to TRBJ2-1, with D uncertain. V lost 2 bases, J lost 8 bases, and 16 bases lay in between. Per germline, CDR1 SEHNR and CDR2 FQNEAQ (reference sequence). This CDR3 has 15 residues.

In this sample, this clonotype turned up many times. The chain couples TRBV7-2 to TRBJ2-1; 8 nucleotides agree with TRBD2. Trimming at V came to 1 base and at J to 7 bases, leaving 12 bases not matched to a gene. This CDR3 is built from 17 residues. Germline CDR1 and CDR2: SGHTA and FQGNSA. The CDR3: CASSLVGPGGPENEQFF. The CDR3 region has the DNA TGTGCCAGCAGCTTAGTGGGGCCGGGGGGGCCTGAAAATGAGCAGTTCTTC.